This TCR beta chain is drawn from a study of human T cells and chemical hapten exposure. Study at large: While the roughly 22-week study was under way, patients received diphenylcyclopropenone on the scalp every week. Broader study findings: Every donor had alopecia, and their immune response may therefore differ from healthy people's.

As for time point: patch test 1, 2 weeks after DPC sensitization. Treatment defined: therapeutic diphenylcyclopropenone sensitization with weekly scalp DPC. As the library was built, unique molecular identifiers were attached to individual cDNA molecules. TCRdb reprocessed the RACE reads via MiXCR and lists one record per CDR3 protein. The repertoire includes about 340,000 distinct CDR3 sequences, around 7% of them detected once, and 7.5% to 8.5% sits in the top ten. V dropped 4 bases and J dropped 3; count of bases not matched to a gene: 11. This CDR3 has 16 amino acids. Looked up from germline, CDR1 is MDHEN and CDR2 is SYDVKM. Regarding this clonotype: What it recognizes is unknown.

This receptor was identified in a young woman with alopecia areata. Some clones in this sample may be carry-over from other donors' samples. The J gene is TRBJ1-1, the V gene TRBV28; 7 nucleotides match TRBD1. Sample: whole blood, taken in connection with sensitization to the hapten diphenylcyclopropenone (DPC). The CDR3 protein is CASSSWDSAPDTEAFF. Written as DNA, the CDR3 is TGTGCCAGCAGTTCGTGGGACAGCGCCCCTGACACTGAAGCTTTCTTT. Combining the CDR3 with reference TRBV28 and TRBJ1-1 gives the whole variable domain DVKVTQSSRYLVKRTGEKVFLECVQDMDHENMFWYRQDPGLGLRLIYFSYDVKMKEKGDIPEGYSVSREKKERFSLILESASTNQTSMYLCASSSWDSAPDTEAFFGQGTRLTVV.